This T cell receptor beta chain came from a study of shared clonotypes between healthy human individuals. Whole-study context: Sampling drew on donors who were two women and a few men aged 18 to 49.

This CDR3 contains 15 residues. Germline-derived CDR1 and CDR2 are MDHEN and SYDVKM. V was shortened by 8 bases and J by 5 bases, with 21 bases between the two germline ends. For unsorted PBMC, roughly 270 ng DNA per replicate equaled tens of thousands of T cell genomes. The assay was immunoSEQ multiplex PCR, and TCRdb's table has in-frame clones only and misses some. The table has roughly 500,000 clones, 65% to 85% seen once. Donors comprised only Caucasian adults living in Nashville, Tennessee. Sequenced: PBMCs. The rearrangement joins TRBV28 to TRBJ2-5, with TRBD2 as a possible D gene (6 bases). The sequence derives from a woman in her forties in good health. Some clones in this sample may be carry-over from other donors' samples. The CDR3 loop reads CASRGFQGGRETQYF. The CDR3 DNA is TGTGCCAGCCGCGGGTTCCAAGGTGGGAGGGAGACCCAGTACTTC.